This T cell receptor (beta chain) is drawn from a study of long-term antiretroviral therapy in people with HIV. V lost 1 base and J 8 bases, leaving 8 bases between the germline ends. Germline V gene sequence: CDR1 LNHNV, CDR2 YYDKDF (reference sequence). The CDR3 contains 13 residues. Runs used v3.0 of the immunoSEQ assay and were done at survey level. Here immunoSEQ multiplex PCR was the method, and the copy in TCRdb shows in-frame clones only, minus some. The table includes 25,000 to 35,000 clones, less than 90% detected once. The genes are TRBV15 and TRBJ1-4; no clear D gene. The TCR was taken from a man aged 50-59 years with HIV. Sequenced here: unsorted PBMCs, sampled approximately 5 years before starting antiretroviral therapy. Written as DNA, the CDR3 is TGTGCCACCAGCAGAGGTTCAAGGGAAAAACTGTTTTTT. This codes for CATSRGSREKLFF.